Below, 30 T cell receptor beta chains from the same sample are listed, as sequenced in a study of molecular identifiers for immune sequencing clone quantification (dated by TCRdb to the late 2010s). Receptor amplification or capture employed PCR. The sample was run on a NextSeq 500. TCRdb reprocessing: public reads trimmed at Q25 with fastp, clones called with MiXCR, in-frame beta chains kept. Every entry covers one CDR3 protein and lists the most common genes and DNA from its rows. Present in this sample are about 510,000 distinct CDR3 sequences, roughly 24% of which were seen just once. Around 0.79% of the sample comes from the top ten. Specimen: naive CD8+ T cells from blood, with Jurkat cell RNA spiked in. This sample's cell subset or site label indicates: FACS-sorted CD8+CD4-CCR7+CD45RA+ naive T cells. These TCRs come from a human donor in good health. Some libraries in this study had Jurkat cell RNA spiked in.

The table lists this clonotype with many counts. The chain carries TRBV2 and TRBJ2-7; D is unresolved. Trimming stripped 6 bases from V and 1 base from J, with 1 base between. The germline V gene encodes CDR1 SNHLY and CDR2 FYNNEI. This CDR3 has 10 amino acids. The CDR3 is CASRSYEQYF. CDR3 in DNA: TGTGCCAGCAGGTCCTACGAGCAGTACTTC.

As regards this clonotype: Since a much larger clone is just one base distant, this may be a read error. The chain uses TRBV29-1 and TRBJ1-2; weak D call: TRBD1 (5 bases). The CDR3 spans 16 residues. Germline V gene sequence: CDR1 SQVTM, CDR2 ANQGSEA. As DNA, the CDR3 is TGCGGCGTTGAATCCAACCGGGGACTTTTTCACTATGGCTACACCTTC. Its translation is CGVESNRGLFHYGYTF.

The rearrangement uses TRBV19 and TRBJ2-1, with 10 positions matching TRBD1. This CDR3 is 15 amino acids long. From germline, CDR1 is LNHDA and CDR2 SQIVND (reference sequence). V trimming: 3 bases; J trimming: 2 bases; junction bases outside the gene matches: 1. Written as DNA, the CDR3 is TGTGCCAGTAGTATCGGGACAGGGGCCTACAATGAGCAGTTCTTC. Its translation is CASSIGTGAYNEQFF.

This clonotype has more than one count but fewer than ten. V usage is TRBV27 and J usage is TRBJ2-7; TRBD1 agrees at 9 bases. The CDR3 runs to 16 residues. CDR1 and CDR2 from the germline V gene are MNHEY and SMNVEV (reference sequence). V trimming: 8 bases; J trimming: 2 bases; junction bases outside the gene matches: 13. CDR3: CASGFVDRGRPYEQYF. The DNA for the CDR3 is TGTGCCAGCGGGTTCGTGGACAGGGGAAGGCCCTACGAGCAGTACTTC.

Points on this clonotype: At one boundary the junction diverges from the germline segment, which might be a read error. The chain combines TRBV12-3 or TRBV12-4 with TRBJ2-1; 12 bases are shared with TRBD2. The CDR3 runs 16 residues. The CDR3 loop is CASSFLAGGPYNERFF. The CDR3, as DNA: TGTGCCAGCAGTTTCCTAGCGGGAGGGCCCTACAATGAGCGGTTCTTC.

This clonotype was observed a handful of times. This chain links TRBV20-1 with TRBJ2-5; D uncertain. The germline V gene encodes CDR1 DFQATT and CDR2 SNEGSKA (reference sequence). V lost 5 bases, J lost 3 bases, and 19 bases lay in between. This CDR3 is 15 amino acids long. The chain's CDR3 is CSAGEVSEPEETQYF. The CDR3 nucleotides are TGCAGTGCTGGCGAGGTTTCGGAGCCTGAAGAGACCCAGTACTTC.

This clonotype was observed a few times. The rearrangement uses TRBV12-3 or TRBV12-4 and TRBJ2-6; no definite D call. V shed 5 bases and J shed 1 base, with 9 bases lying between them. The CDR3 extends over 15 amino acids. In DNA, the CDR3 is TGTGCCAGCAGTACCGTCTATTCTGGGGCCAACGTCCTGACTTTC. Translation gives CASSTVYSGANVLTF.

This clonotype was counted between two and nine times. The CDR3 DNA sequence: TGTGCCAGCAGTCAAGACACCCCCTCCTACAATGAGCAGTTCTTC. As protein: CASSQDTPSYNEQFF. The chain joins TRBV6-5 to TRBJ2-1; D is unclear. Per germline, CDR1 MNHEY and CDR2 SVGAGI. Trimming shortened V by 5 bases and J by 0 bases, and 11 bases separated the two germline ends. The CDR3 contains 15 residues.

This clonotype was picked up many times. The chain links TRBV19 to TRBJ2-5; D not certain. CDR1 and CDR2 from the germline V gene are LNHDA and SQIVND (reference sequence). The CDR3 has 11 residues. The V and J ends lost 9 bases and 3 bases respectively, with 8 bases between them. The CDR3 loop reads CASSIEETQYF. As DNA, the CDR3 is TGTGCCAGCAGCATAGAAGAGACCCAGTACTTC. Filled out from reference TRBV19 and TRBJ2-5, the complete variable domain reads DGGITQSPKYLFRKEGQNVTLSCEQNLNHDAMYWYRQDPGQGLRLIYYSQIVNDFQKGDIAEGYSVSREKKESFPLTVTSAQKNPTAFYLCASSIEETQYFGPGTRLLVL.

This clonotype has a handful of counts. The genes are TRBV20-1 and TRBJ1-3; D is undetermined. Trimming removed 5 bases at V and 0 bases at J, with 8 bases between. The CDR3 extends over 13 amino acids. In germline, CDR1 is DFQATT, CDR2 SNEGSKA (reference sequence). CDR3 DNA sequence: TGCAGTGCTTTAACCTTCTCTGGAAACACCATATATTTT. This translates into CSALTFSGNTIYF.

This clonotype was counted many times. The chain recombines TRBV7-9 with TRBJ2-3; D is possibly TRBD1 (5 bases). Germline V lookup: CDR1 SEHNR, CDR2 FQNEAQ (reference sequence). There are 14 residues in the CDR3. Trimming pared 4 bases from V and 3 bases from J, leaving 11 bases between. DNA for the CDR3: TGTGCCAGCAGCTCAGGGTTCGTGACAGATACGCAGTATTTT. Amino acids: CASSSGFVTDTQYF.

The CDR3 nucleotides read TGCGCCAGCAGCCAAGATAAATCTGCCTACGAGCAGTACTTC. This encodes CASSQDKSAYEQYF. This chain uses TRBV4-3 with TRBJ2-7; unclear D gene. Between the trimmed V and J ends, which lost 0 bases and 2 bases, there was a span of 8 bases. The CDR3 has 14 amino acids. CDR1 is LGHNA, CDR2 YSLEER, per germline.

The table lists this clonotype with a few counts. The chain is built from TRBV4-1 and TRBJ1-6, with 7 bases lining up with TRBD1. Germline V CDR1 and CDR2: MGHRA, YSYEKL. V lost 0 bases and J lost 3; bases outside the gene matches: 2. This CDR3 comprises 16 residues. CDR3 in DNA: TGCGCCAGCAGCCAAGAAAGGACAGGCTATAATTCACCCCTCCACTTT. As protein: CASSQERTGYNSPLHF.

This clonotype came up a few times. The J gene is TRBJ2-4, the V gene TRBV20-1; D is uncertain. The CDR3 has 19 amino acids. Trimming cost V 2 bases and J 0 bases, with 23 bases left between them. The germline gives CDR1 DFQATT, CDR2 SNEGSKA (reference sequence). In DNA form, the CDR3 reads TGCAGTGCTAGAAGCCCCACTTCTGTGGAACCTCTAGCCAAAAACATTCAGTACTTC. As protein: CSARSPTSVEPLAKNIQYF.

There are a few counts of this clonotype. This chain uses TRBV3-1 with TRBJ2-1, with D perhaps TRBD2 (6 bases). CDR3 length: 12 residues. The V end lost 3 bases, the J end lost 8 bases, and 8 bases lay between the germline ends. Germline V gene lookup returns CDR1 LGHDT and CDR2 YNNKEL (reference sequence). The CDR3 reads CASSQTRHEQFF. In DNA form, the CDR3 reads TGTGCCAGCAGCCAGACTAGGCATGAGCAGTTCTTC.

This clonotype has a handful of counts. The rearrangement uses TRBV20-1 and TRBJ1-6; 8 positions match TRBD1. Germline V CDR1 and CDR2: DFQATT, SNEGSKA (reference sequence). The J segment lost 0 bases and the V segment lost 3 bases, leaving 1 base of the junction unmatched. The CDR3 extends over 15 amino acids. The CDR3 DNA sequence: TGCAGTGCTAGGGACAGGGACTCCTATAATTCACCCCTCCACTTT. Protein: CSARDRDSYNSPLHF.

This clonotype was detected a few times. The DNA of the CDR3 is TGTGCCACCAGTGATCCGATGACAGGGTACGAGCAGTACTTC. Its protein is CATSDPMTGYEQYF. V gene TRBV24-1 combines with J gene TRBJ2-7; 7 bases are shared with TRBD1. Germline-derived CDR1 and CDR2 are KGHDR and SFDVKD. V lost 3 bases to trimming and J lost 4 bases; unmatched junction nucleotides: 5. CDR3 length: 14 residues.

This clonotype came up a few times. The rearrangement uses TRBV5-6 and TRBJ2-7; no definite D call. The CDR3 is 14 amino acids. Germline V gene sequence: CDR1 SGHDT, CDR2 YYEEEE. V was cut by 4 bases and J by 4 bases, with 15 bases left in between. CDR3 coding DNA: TGTGCCAGCAGCCCGTTCTGGGGTATGTACGAGCAGTACTTC. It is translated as CASSPFWGMYEQYF.

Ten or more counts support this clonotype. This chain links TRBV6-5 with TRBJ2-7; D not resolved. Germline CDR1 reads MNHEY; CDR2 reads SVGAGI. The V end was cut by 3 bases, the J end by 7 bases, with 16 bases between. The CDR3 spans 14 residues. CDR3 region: CASSYQVLGWEQYF. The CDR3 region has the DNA TGTGCCAGCAGTTATCAGGTCTTAGGGTGGGAGCAGTACTTC.

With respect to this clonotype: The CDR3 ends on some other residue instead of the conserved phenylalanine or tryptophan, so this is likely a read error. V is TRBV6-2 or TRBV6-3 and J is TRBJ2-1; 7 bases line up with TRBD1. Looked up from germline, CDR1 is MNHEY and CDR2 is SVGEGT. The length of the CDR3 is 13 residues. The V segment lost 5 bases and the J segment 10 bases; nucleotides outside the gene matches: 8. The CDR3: CASSPGTESEQFL. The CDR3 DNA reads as TGTGCCAGCAGTCCCGGGACAGAATCCGAGCAGTTCCTC.

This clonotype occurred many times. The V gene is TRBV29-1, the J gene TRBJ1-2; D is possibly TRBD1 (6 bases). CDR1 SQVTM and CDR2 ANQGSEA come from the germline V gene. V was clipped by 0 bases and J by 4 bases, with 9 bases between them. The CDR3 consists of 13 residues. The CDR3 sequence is CSVEDRGFYGYTF. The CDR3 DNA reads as TGCAGCGTTGAAGATAGGGGGTTCTATGGCTACACCTTC.

CDR3 sequence reads: CATSVGADTGELFF. The CDR3 DNA reads as TGTGCCACCAGTGTGGGGGCGGACACCGGGGAGCTGTTTTTT. The rearrangement uses TRBV24-1 and TRBJ2-2, with D possibly matching TRBD1 (6 bases). The ends were cut back, 5 bases at V and 3 bases at J, with 9 bases in the middle. Germline CDR1 is KGHDR and CDR2 is SFDVKD. This CDR3 spans 14 amino acids.

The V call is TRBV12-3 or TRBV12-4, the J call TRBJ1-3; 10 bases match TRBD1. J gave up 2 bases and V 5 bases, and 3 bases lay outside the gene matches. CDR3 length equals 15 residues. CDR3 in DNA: TGTGCCAGCAGTGATGGGACAGGGGCTGGAAACACCATATATTTT. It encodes CASSDGTGAGNTIYF.

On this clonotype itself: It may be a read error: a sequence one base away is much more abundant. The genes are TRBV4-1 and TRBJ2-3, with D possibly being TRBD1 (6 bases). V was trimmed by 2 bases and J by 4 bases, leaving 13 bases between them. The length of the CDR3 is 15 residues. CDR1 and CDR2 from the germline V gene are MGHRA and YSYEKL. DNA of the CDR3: TGCGCCAGCAGCCAAAGGACAGCTGACTCAGATACGCAGTATTTT. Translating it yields CASSQRTADSDTQYF.

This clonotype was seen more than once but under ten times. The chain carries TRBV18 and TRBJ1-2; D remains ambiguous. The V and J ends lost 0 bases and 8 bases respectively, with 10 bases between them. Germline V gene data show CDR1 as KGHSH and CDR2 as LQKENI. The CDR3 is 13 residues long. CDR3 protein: CASSPPDEEGYTF. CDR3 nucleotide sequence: TGTGCCAGCTCACCACCTGACGAGGAAGGCTACACCTTC.

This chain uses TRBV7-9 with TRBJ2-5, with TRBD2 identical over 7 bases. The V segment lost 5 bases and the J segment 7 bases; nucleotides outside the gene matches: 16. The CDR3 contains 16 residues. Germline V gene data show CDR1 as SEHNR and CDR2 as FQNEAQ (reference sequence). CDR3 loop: CASSPPGVTSGGTQYF. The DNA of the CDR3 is TGTGCCAGCAGCCCACCGGGTGTAACATCGGGAGGGACCCAGTACTTC.

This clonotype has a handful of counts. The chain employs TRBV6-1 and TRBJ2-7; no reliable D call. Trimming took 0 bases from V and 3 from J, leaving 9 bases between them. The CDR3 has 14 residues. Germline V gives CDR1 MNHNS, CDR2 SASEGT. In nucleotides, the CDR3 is TGTGCCAGCAGTGAAGCCCGGCCCCTCTACGAGCAGTACTTC. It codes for CASSEARPLYEQYF.

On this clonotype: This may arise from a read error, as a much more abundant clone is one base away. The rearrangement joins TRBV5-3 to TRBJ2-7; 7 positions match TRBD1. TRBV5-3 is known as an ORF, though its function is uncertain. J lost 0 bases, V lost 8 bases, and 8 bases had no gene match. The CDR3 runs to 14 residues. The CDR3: CASRGSETSYEQYF. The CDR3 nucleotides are TGTGCCAGCAGGGGGTCGGAGACCTCCTACGAGCAGTACTTC.

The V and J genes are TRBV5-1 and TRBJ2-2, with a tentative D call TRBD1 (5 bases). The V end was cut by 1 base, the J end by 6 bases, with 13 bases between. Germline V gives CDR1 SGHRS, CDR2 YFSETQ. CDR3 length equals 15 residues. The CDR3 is CASSLSAGSAGELFF. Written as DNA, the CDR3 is TGCGCCAGCAGCTTGAGTGCAGGGTCGGCCGGGGAGCTGTTTTTT.

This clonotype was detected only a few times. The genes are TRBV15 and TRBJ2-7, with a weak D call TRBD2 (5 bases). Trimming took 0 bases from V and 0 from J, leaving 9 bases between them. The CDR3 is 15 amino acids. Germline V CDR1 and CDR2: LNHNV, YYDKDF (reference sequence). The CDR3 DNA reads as TGTGCCACCAGCAGAGATCGGGGTACCTCCTACGAGCAGTACTTC. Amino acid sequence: CATSRDRGTSYEQYF.